The entry below gives a single T cell receptor (beta chain) sequence along with its context. This may arise from a read error, as a much more abundant clone is one base away. This CDR3 comprises 16 residues. Germline CDR1 and CDR2: SGHVS and FNYEAQ. V shed 5 bases and J 7 bases; nucleotides not matched to a gene: 9. This sample was taken from a study of kidney transplant recipient with SARS-CoV-2 infection. TCRdb ran MiXCR on the reads and lists one entry per CDR3 protein. The data contain 200,000 to 250,000 distinct CDR3 sequences, 25% to 35% of them singletons. This chain uses TRBV7-6 with TRBJ1-6; 9 positions agree with TRBD1. The clonotype was recovered from a male patient between 25 and 39 years old who had COVID-19 and was a kidney transplant recipient. Some of the T cells may derive from the graft donor. Sample: a blood sample, taken at baseline and on day 111 from a kidney transplant recipient. The CDR3: CASSPRTGEPNSPLHF. DNA of the CDR3: TGTGCCAGCAGCCCCCGGACAGGGGAACCCAATTCACCCCTCCACTTT.